Detailed here is one T cell receptor beta chain. Every participating donor contributed roughly 9.6 milliliters of peripheral blood through a draw. Primed by a sample-barcoded 5' primer and a J-beta primer mix, a second PCR proceeded for 7 to 11 cycles. The template-switch adaptor was a 5' adaptor with 12 random nucleotides. It tagged each cDNA molecule. TCRdb ran MiXCR on the 5' RACE reads and lists one entry per CDR3 protein. The data show about 650,000 distinct CDR3 sequences, 32% seen once. These data originate in a study of blood T cells in healthy people across ages. Germline V gene lookup returns CDR1 LGHNA and CDR2 YNFKEQ. The CDR3 consists of 13 residues. Trimming cost V 0 bases and J 7 bases, with 10 bases left between them.

Specimen: blood. This receptor was taken from a woman older than 75 in good health. The chain joins TRBV4-2 to TRBJ2-7; D remains ambiguous. The CDR3 region is CASSQDLLWEQYF. CDR3 sequence (DNA): TGTGCCAGCAGCCAAGATCTTTTATGGGAGCAGTACTTC.